The 21 T cell receptor beta chains presented below share a single source sample, sequenced in a study of blood T cell repertoires in COVID-19. Sequencing was performed with immunoSEQ multiplex PCR; in TCRdb, only in-frame clones are kept and a portion is missing. The sample consists of around 290,000 clones, more than 85% of them appearing once. Sequencing was performed on peripheral blood. These receptors all stem from a woman younger than 45 with COVID-19, enrolled during active disease.

The chain recombines TRBV9 with TRBJ1-5; 8 bases line up with TRBD1. From germline, CDR1 is SGDLS and CDR2 YYNGEE. The CDR3 has 14 residues. V shed 3 bases, J shed 9 bases, and the junction held 8 bases outside the gene matches. The CDR3: CASSASGGQGPQHF. For the CDR3, the DNA is TGTGCCAGCAGCGCCTCAGGGGGCCAAGGGCCCCAGCATTTT.

This sequence joins TRBV10-3 and TRBJ1-1, with 10 positions matching TRBD1. Germline-derived CDR1 and CDR2 are ENHRY and SYGVKD. With V trimmed by 7 bases and J by 7 bases, 9 bases remained unmatched. This CDR3 has 14 amino acids. The CDR3 loop is CAIKSRGQGDEAFF. DNA of the CDR3: TGTGCCATCAAGAGTAGAGGACAGGGGGATGAAGCTTTCTTT.

The genes are TRBV12-3 or TRBV12-4 and TRBJ1-5, with D possibly matching TRBD1 (6 bases). This CDR3 is built from 13 residues. Trimming took 6 bases from V and 6 from J, leaving 12 bases between them. As DNA, the CDR3 is TGTGCCAGCAGCCTAGGGGGTGGTCAGCCCCAGCATTTT. Translated: CASSLGGGQPQHF.

The chain links TRBV9 to TRBJ2-1; 7 bases map to TRBD2. The CDR3 has 15 amino acids. From germline, CDR1 is SGDLS and CDR2 YYNGEE. J gave up 9 bases and V 2 bases, and 11 bases lay outside the gene matches. Written as DNA, the CDR3 is TGTGCCAGCAGCGTTAGTGAGCGGGAAGTAATTGAGCAGTTCTTC. Protein product: CASSVSEREVIEQFF.

The V gene is TRBV19, the J gene TRBJ1-1, with TRBD1 matching 9 bases. The CDR3 covers 15 residues. V shed 6 bases and J 4 bases; nucleotides not matched to a gene: 9. Germline CDR1 LNHDA, CDR2 SQIVND (reference sequence). In nucleotides, the CDR3 is TGTGCCAGTAGGCCGAGGACAGGGGTTTCCACTGAAGCTTTCTTT. This sequence encodes CASRPRTGVSTEAFF.

The chain has TRBV7-2 and TRBJ2-1; 7 bases are shared with TRBD2. This CDR3 contains 16 residues. The germline V gene encodes CDR1 SGHTA and CDR2 FQGNSA. V dropped 1 base and J dropped 4; count of bases not matched to a gene: 7. The CDR3: CASSLVGSGLYNEQFF. The CDR3 DNA is TGTGCCAGCAGCTTAGTTGGTAGCGGGCTTTACAATGAGCAGTTCTTC.

This sequence joins TRBV7-9 and TRBJ2-7; 8 nucleotides agree with TRBD1. Trimming removed 4 bases from V and 6 bases from J; junction bases left unmatched: 8. Germline V gene sequence: CDR1 SEHNR, CDR2 FQNEAQ (reference sequence). The CDR3 is made up of 14 amino acids. The CDR3, as DNA: TGTGCCAGCAGCTCGGGGGACAGGAGGGGCGAGCAGTACTTC. This encodes CASSSGDRRGEQYF. The full variable domain, its missing parts supplied by reference TRBV7-9 and TRBJ2-7, is DTGVSQNPRHKITKRGQNVTFRCDPISEHNRLYWYRQTLGQGPEFLTYFQNEAQLEKSRLLSDRFSAERPKGSFSTLEIQRTEQGDSAMYLCASSSGDRRGEQYFGPGTRLTVT.

Here the CDR3 reads CASSLGTSGGGNEQFF. The CDR3 bases are TGCGCCAGCAGCTTGGGGACTAGCGGAGGGGGGAATGAGCAGTTCTTC. The chain combines TRBV5-1 with TRBJ2-1; TRBD2 matches 10 bases. The CDR3 has 16 residues. Per germline, CDR1 SGHRS and CDR2 YFSETQ. V lost 0 bases and J lost 7; bases outside the gene matches: 7.

CDR3 nucleotide sequence: TGTGCCAGCAGTTTAATGGGGGTGCGGGACTCCTACGAGCAGTACTTC. As protein: CASSLMGVRDSYEQYF. This chain uses TRBV28 with TRBJ2-7, with D possibly matching TRBD2 (6 bases). CDR3 length: 16 amino acids. Between the trimmed V and J ends, which lost 2 bases and 0 bases, there was a span of 14 bases. CDR1 and CDR2 (germline): MDHEN, SYDVKM.

The gene calls are TRBV5-4 and TRBJ2-1; 11 bases align to TRBD2. The CDR3 is 16 amino acids. V lost 7 bases and J lost 3; bases outside the gene matches: 9. CDR1 and CDR2 from the germline V gene are SGHNT and YYREEE (reference sequence). CDR3 protein: CASAILLAGVYNEQFF. In nucleotides, the CDR3 is TGTGCCAGCGCTATACTACTAGCGGGAGTCTACAATGAGCAGTTCTTC. The variable domain in full, completed from reference TRBV5-4 and TRBJ2-1, reads ETGVTQSPTHLIKTRGQQVTLRCSSQSGHNTVSWYQQALGQGPQFIFQYYREEENGRGNFPPRFSGLQFPNYSSELNVNALELDDSALYLCASAILLAGVYNEQFFGPGTRLTVL.

The chain employs TRBV4-1 and TRBJ1-1; possibly TRBD1 for D (6 bases). This CDR3 spans 18 amino acids. CDR1 is MGHRA, CDR2 YSYEKL, per germline. V was cut by 0 bases and J by 0 bases, with 17 bases left in between. CDR3 DNA sequence: TGCGCCAGCAGCCAAGATTCGACAGGCGATTTCATGAACACTGAAGCTTTCTTT. Residues: CASSQDSTGDFMNTEAFF.

V is TRBV19 and J is TRBJ1-4; D perhaps matches TRBD1 (6 bases). Germline assignment: CDR1 LNHDA and CDR2 SQIVND (reference sequence). The CDR3 extends over 15 amino acids. The V end lost 7 bases, the J end lost 7 bases, and 19 bases lay between the germline ends. The CDR3 protein is CASISKGGLGEKLFF. CDR3 in DNA: TGTGCCAGTATCTCAAAGGGGGGGCTGGGTGAAAAACTGTTTTTT.

This clone was picked up one time. The genes are TRBV5-1 and TRBJ2-1; a possible D gene is TRBD2 (5 bases). The length of the CDR3 is 15 residues. Germline values: CDR1 SGHRS, CDR2 YFSETQ. V lost 0 bases to trimming and J lost 1 base, with 8 bases between them. CDR3: CASSLVGGSYNEQFF. The CDR3, as DNA: TGCGCCAGCAGCTTGGTAGGCGGGTCCTACAATGAGCAGTTCTTC. Full variable domain (missing parts from reference TRBV5-1 and TRBJ2-1): KAGVTQTPRYLIKTRGQQVTLSCSPISGHRSVSWYQQTPGQGLQFLFEYFSETQRNKGNFPGRFSGRQFSNSRSEMNVSTLELGDSALYLCASSLVGGSYNEQFFGPGTRLTVL.

The chain combines TRBV27 with TRBJ1-6, with TRBD1 as a possible D gene (5 bases). This CDR3 has 12 amino acids. Germline V lookup: CDR1 MNHEY, CDR2 SMNVEV (reference sequence). Trimming took 2 bases from V and 11 from J, leaving 7 bases between them. This CDR3 is CASSLGGTPLHF. The CDR3 nucleotides are TGTGCCAGCAGTTTAGGGGGGACACCCCTCCACTTT.

The chain carries TRBV30 and TRBJ1-1; D not certain. The length of the CDR3 is 12 residues. Germline CDR1 is GTSNPN and CDR2 is SVGIG (reference sequence). V shed 5 bases and J shed 1 base, with 8 bases lying between them. The CDR3 DNA reads as TGTGCCTGGGCACGGGAGAACACTGAAGCTTTCTTT. This translates into CAWARENTEAFF. Looking up the rest from reference TRBV30 and TRBJ1-1 gives the full variable domain: SQTIHQWPATLVQPVGSPLSLECTVEGTSNPNLYWYRQAAGRGLQLLFYSVGIGQISSEVPQNLSASRPQDRQFILSSKKLLLSDSGFYLCAWARENTEAFFGQGTRLTVV.

The chain is built from TRBV27 and TRBJ2-2, with TRBD1 matching over 9 bases. The germline V gene has CDR1 MNHEY and CDR2 SMNVEV (reference sequence). This CDR3 comprises 16 residues. V lost 5 bases and J lost 4; bases outside the gene matches: 8. CDR3 bases: TGTGCCAGCAGTATACAGGGGGCGCGTAGCACCGGGGAGCTGTTTTTT. As protein: CASSIQGARSTGELFF.

The rearrangement links TRBV10-2 to TRBJ2-7; 8 bases align to TRBD2. CDR3 length: 15 amino acids. Germline CDR1 reads WSHSY; CDR2 reads SAAADI. Trimming took 7 bases from V and 6 from J; bases not matched to a gene: 14. The CDR3 nucleotides are TGCGCCAGCAAGATTAAGGGAGCGGGAGATAGCGAGCAGTACTTC. This codes for CASKIKGAGDSEQYF.

This rearrangement joins TRBV11-1 to TRBJ2-1; the D gene is possibly TRBD1 (5 bases). Trimming took 1 base from V and 6 from J, leaving 7 bases between them. There are 13 residues in the CDR3. Germline CDR1 and CDR2: SGHAT and FQDESV (reference sequence). The CDR3 bases are TGTGCCAGCAGCTTAGGCAGGGCCAATGAGCAGTTCTTC. It specifies CASSLGRANEQFF.

This rearrangement joins TRBV15 to TRBJ2-2, with D tentatively TRBD2 (5 bases). Germline V lookup: CDR1 LNHNV, CDR2 YYDKDF (reference sequence). The CDR3 sequence is 14 residues long. Deletions cut 1 base from V and 6 bases from J, with 9 bases between. The CDR3 DNA is TGTGCCACCAGCAGAGTTGAGGGATCCGGGGAGCTGTTTTTT. It yields the protein CATSRVEGSGELFF.

V usage is TRBV3-1 (or the pseudogene TRBV3-2) and J usage is TRBJ2-7; D is perhaps TRBD1 (6 bases). Germline V gene data show CDR1 as LGHDT and CDR2 as YNNKEL (reference sequence). Trimming stripped 1 base from V and 2 bases from J, with 12 bases between. This CDR3 region has 15 residues. The CDR3 loop reads CASSQGQAVTYEQYF. For the CDR3, the DNA is TGTGCCAGCAGCCAAGGACAGGCAGTCACCTACGAGCAGTACTTC.

Ten or more counts support this clone. The V gene is TRBV2, the J gene TRBJ1-2; 12 positions agree with TRBD1. The germline CDR1 and CDR2 sequences are SNHLY and FYNNEI. CDR3 size: 16 residues. V lost 6 bases to trimming and J lost 6 bases; unmatched junction nucleotides: 11. Here the CDR3 DNA reads TGTGCCAGCAGGGGACGGGACAGGGGGCGCGAGAATGGCTACACCTTC. Its protein is CASRGRDRGRENGYTF. Supplemented by reference TRBV2 and TRBJ1-2, the full variable domain reads EPEVTQTPSHQVTQMGQEVILRCVPISNHLYFYWYRQILGQKVEFLVSFYNNEISEKSEIFDDQFSVERPDGSNFTLKIRSTKLEDSAMYFCASRGRDRGRENGYTFGSGTRLTVV.